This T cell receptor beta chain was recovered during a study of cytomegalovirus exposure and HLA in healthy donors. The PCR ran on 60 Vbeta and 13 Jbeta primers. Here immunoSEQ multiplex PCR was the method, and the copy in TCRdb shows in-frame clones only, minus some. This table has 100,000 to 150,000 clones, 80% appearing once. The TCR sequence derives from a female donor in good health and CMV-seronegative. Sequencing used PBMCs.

The CDR3 reads CAWSLGSSNEQFF. The DNA of the CDR3 is TGTGCCTGGAGTCTCGGGAGTTCCAATGAGCAGTTCTTC. This sequence joins TRBV30 and TRBJ2-1; tentative D call: TRBD2 (6 bases). The germline V gene has CDR1 GTSNPN and CDR2 SVGIG (reference sequence). Trimming removed 2 bases at V and 6 bases at J, with 11 bases between. This CDR3 is 13 amino acids long. Full variable domain (outside the CDR3, taken from reference TRBV30 and TRBJ2-1): SQTIHQWPATLVQPVGSPLSLECTVEGTSNPNLYWYRQAAGRGLQLLFYSVGIGQISSEVPQNLSASRPQDRQFILSSKKLLLSDSGFYLCAWSLGSSNEQFFGPGTRLTVL.